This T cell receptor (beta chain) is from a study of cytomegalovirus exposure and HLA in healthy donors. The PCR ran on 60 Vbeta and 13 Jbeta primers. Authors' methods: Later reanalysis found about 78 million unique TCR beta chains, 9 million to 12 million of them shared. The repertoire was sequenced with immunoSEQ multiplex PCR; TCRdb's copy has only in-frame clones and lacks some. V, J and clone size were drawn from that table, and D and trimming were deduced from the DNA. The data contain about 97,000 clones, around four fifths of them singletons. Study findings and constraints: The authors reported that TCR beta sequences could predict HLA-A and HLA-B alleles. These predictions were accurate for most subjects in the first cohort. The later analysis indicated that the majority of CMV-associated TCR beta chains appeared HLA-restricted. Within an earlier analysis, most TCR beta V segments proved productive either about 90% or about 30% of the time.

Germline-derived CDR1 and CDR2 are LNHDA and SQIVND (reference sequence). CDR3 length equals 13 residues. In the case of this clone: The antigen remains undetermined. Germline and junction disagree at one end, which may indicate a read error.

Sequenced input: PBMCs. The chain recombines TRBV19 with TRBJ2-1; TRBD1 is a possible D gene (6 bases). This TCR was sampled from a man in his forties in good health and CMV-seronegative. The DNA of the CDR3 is TGTGCTAGTAGTATTGTGGGGGCTTGGGAGCAGTTCTTC. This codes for CASSIVGAWEQFF.